The next 24 T cell receptor beta chains were all read from a single sample in a study of tumor-infiltrating lymphocytes in primary liver carcinoma. Unsorted bulk tissue, about 20-32 mg of it, served as the source for co-extraction of RNA and DNA. A constant-region primer primed TCR beta cDNA synthesis from about 550 ng of total RNA. What produced the TCR beta libraries was three nested multiplex PCR rounds using slightly modified ARM-PCR. Amplification in the first two PCR rounds was performed using TRBV1-TRBV30 forward primers and a C-beta reverse primer for about 10 cycles each. A single record per CDR3 protein comes from TCRdb applying MiXCR to the multiplex PCR reads. Among roughly 50,000 distinct CDR3 sequences listed, 70% to 80% were seen once. The specimen was liver tumor tissue from sampling region 2. Subset denoted: tumor region T2, inferior pole. These TCRs come from a man aged 40-55 years with primary liver carcinoma and hepatitis B virus infection.

On this clonotype itself: A much larger clone is a single base away; this may be a read error. J is TRBJ1-1 and V is TRBV29-1, with a possible D match to TRBD1 (5 bases). Germline V gene data show CDR1 as SQVTM and CDR2 as ANQGSEA. V lost 4 bases to trimming and J lost 4 bases, with 16 bases between them. This CDR3 contains 14 residues. The CDR3 loop is CSVAMGQASTEAFF. DNA of the CDR3: TGCAGCGTTGCCATGGGGCAGGCTAGCACTGAAGCTTTCTTT. Using reference TRBV29-1 and TRBJ1-1 for the parts outside the CDR3, the full variable domain is SAVISQKPSRDICQRGTSLTIQCQVDSQVTMMFWYRQQPGQSLTLIATANQGSEATYESGFVIDKFPISRPNLTFSTLTVSNMSPEDSSIYLCSVAMGQASTEAFFGQGTRLTVV.

The J gene is TRBJ2-2, the V gene TRBV29-1; weak D call: TRBD2 (5 bases). This CDR3 has 14 amino acids. The germline V gene has CDR1 SQVTM and CDR2 ANQGSEA. Trimming cost V 3 bases and J 15 bases, with 23 bases left between them. Written as DNA, the CDR3 is TGCAGCGTTGAGACCCGGGCTTACACCGGGAAGTTGTTTTTT. Its translation is CSVETRAYTGKLFF.

A note on this clonotype: A read error is likely, as this CDR3 ends without the conserved phenylalanine or tryptophan. This chain connects TRBV4-2 to TRBJ2-7, with a tentative D call TRBD1 (5 bases). This CDR3 spans 12 amino acids. Germline CDR1 reads LGHNA; CDR2 reads YNFKEQ. The CDR3 DNA follows: TGTGTCAGCAGCCCGGACACCTACGAGCAGTACTCC. Protein product: CVSSPDTYEQYS.

This clonotype came up many times. The V and J genes are TRBV4-1 and TRBJ2-1; the match to TRBD2 covers 10 bases. The CDR3 spans 16 residues. Germline V gives CDR1 MGHRA, CDR2 YSYEKL. V trimming: 1 base; J trimming: 3 bases; junction bases outside the gene matches: 3. DNA of the CDR3: TGCGCCAGCAGCCAAGCCGGGACTAGCGTCTACAATGAGCAGTTCTTC. Translated, it gives CASSQAGTSVYNEQFF.

Remarks on this clonotype: With a much larger clone just one base away, this may be a read error. The chain uses TRBV2 and TRBJ2-7; TRBD1 matches at 8 bases. This CDR3 is 15 amino acids long. Looked up from germline, CDR1 is SNHLY and CDR2 is FYNNEI. CDR3 DNA sequence: TGTGCCAGCATGGAGCAGACAGGGGCCGTCTACAAGCAGTACTTC. This gives the protein CASMEQTGAVYKQYF.

Turning to this clonotype: Germline and junction disagree at one end, which may indicate a read error. The rearrangement joins TRBV11-2 to TRBJ2-1; 12 nucleotides match TRBD2. The CDR3 covers 18 residues. Germline V gene sequence: CDR1 SGHAT, CDR2 FQNNGV. CDR3 sequence reads: CACSFPRLAGEPYSEQFF. CDR3 nucleotide sequence: TGCGCCTGCAGCTTTCCTCGACTAGCGGGAGAACCCTACAGTGAGCAGTTCTTC.

The chain employs TRBV6-5 and TRBJ2-5; D is ambiguous. The CDR3 contains 14 residues. Per germline, CDR1 MNHEY and CDR2 SVGAGI. CDR3 bases: TGTGTCAGTAGTTATGGTGCGGCACAAGAGACCCAGTACTTC. It translates to CVSSYGAAQETQYF.

Notes on this clonotype: At one of its ends the junction is not consistent with the germline gene, which may arise from a read error. V usage is TRBV6-6 and J usage is TRBJ1-2; TRBD1 might be the D (5 bases). CDR1 MNHNY and CDR2 SVGAGI come from the germline V gene (reference sequence). The CDR3 is 15 residues long. The CDR3 DNA is TGTGCCGGCAGTTACTCGCTGGGGGAATTGGATGGCTACACCTTC. Translating it yields CAGSYSLGELDGYTF.

Points on this clonotype: One end of the junction does not line up with germline, which may come from a read error. V gene TRBV12-3 or TRBV12-4 combines with J gene TRBJ1-2, with D maybe TRBD1 (6 bases). The CDR3 contains 14 residues. Here the CDR3 DNA reads TGCGCCAGCACTACCACAAGGGGGGCGCTTGGCTACACCTTC. It codes for CASTTTRGALGYTF.

This chain connects TRBV12-3 or TRBV12-4 to TRBJ2-7, with 10 bases matching TRBD1. This CDR3 has 13 residues. V lost 5 bases to trimming and J lost 10 bases; unmatched junction nucleotides: 8. The CDR3 nucleotides are TGTGCCAGCAGTCGACAGGGGGCTGCCGAACAGTACTTC. Its translation is CASSRQGAAEQYF.

For this clonotype: A much larger clone differs by one base, so this may be a read error. The rearrangement joins TRBV12-3 or TRBV12-4 to TRBJ2-6; D possibly corresponds to TRBD1 (7 bases). The CDR3 has 18 residues. CDR3 nucleotides: TGTGCCAGCTGTTTAGGAGGGGGCGCGAACTCTGGGGCCAACGTCCTGACTTTC. Translation: CASCLGGGANSGANVLTF.

Note on this clonotype: A much larger clone lies one base from this, so it may be a read error. V usage is TRBV28 and J usage is TRBJ2-3, with 9 bases fitting TRBD1. Germline V gene sequence: CDR1 MDHEN, CDR2 SYDVKM. The CDR3 is made up of 16 amino acids. In DNA form, the CDR3 reads TGTGCCAGCACCATCAGCCTCGGGACAGGGACAGATGCGCAGTATTTT. Amino acids: CASTISLGTGTDAQYF.

About this clonotype: Since the CDR3 does not end with the conserved phenylalanine or tryptophan, this likely comes from a read error. The chain couples TRBV6-5 to TRBJ2-1; the D gene is possibly TRBD2 (5 bases). With 6 bases removed from V and 4 bases from J, the gap between germline ends came to 19 bases. Per the germline V gene, CDR1 is MNHEY and CDR2 is SVGAGI. CDR3 size: 16 residues. The CDR3 nucleotides are TGTGCCAGCAGCCCCACAGTACTAGAGTTGTACAATGAGCAGTTCACC. It specifies CASSPTVLELYNEQFT.

In the case of this clonotype: One base away lies a much larger clone, so this may be a sequencing read error. The V gene is TRBV7-2, the J gene TRBJ2-7; a possible D gene is TRBD2 (6 bases). This CDR3 is built from 15 residues. Germline loops: CDR1 SGHTA, CDR2 FQGNSA. The CDR3 DNA follows: TGTGCCAGCAGCTCCTTTAGCGGTTTTGCCTACGTGCAGTACTTC. Protein product: CASSSFSGFAYVQYF.

On this clonotype: The CDR3 carries no conserved terminal phenylalanine or tryptophan, so it likely arises from a read error. The chain uses TRBV7-3 and TRBJ2-7, with D perhaps matching TRBD1 (6 bases). Germline CDR1 is SGHTA and CDR2 is FQGTGA. The CDR3 is made up of 13 amino acids. The DNA of the CDR3 is TGTGCTAGCAGCACAGGGTATCTTAACGAGCAGTACCTC. This gives the protein CASSTGYLNEQYL.

As for this clonotype: One end of the junction varies from germline; a read error may be responsible. The chain carries TRBV6-5 and TRBJ2-7; the D is unclear. CDR1 is MNHEY, CDR2 SVGAGI, per germline. This CDR3 comprises 15 residues. The CDR3 coding sequence is TGTGCCAGCACCTACTCCGGGCCAGGCACCTACGAGCAATACTTC. This translates into CASTYSGPGTYEQYF.

The chain recombines TRBV10-2 with TRBJ2-7; 7 bases align to TRBD2. Germline CDR1 and CDR2: WSHSY and SAAADI. The CDR3 contains 15 residues. J was trimmed by 5 bases and V by 6 bases; bases with no gene match: 13. The CDR3 coding sequence is TGCGCCAGCAGCCACGGACTAGTGGGTGAAGACGAGCAGTACTTC. Residues: CASSHGLVGEDEQYF.

Worth noting for this clonotype: A much larger clone lies a single base off, so this may be a read error. This rearrangement joins TRBV28 to TRBJ1-1, with a possible D match to TRBD1 (5 bases). The germline gives CDR1 MDHEN, CDR2 SYDVKM. This CDR3 has 14 residues. The DNA for the CDR3 is TGTGCCAGCAGTTCTCAGGGAGAGATAGCTGAAGCTTTGTTT. This sequence encodes CASSSQGEIAEALF.

V and J are TRBV7-8 and TRBJ2-2, with 7 bases that match TRBD2. This CDR3 comprises 17 residues. With 4 bases clipped from V and 10 bases from J, the junction kept 18 bases outside the gene matches. The germline V gene has CDR1 SGHVS and CDR2 FQNEAQ. The CDR3 protein is CASSSLASGGRGEELFF. DNA for the CDR3: TGTGCCAGCAGCTCCCTTGCCAGTGGAGGGAGGGGCGAGGAGCTGTTTTTT.

The chain joins TRBV11-1 to TRBJ2-1, with 14 bases fitting TRBD2. The CDR3 sequence is 17 residues long. Germline lookup yields CDR1 SGHAT and CDR2 FQDESV (reference sequence). The ends lost 5 bases at V and 9 bases at J; junction bases unmatched: 12. CDR3 amino acids: CASSLGLAGEFESEQFF. CDR3 coding DNA: TGTGCCAGCAGCCTGGGACTAGCGGGAGAATTTGAGAGTGAGCAGTTCTTC.

Note on this clonotype: One base away lies a much larger clone, so this may be a sequencing read error. This chain connects TRBV28 to TRBJ2-3, with D perhaps TRBD2 (6 bases). CDR3 length: 16 amino acids. The germline CDR1 and CDR2 sequences are MDHEN and SYDVKM. CDR3 bases: TGTACCAGCAGACTTCAGTTCGGAGGGAGCACAGATACGCAGTATTTT. Translation: CTSRLQFGGSTDTQYF.

Comment on this clonotype: In this CDR3 the conserved last residue, phenylalanine or tryptophan, is missing, so a read error is likely. The chain combines TRBV4-1 with TRBJ1-5, with a possible D match to TRBD1 (5 bases). CDR3 length: 15 residues. The germline CDR1 and CDR2 sequences are MGHRA and YSYEKL. CDR3 coding DNA: TGTGCCAGCAGCCGAGTAGGAGGGGACGGCCAGCCCCAGCATGTT. This codes for CASSRVGGDGQPQHV.

This clonotype was seen at least ten times. V and J are TRBV5-6 and TRBJ2-1; D gene unclear. This CDR3 comprises 16 residues. V lost 0 bases, J lost 6 bases, and 16 bases lay in between. From germline, CDR1 is SGHDT and CDR2 YYEEEE. CDR3 sequence: CASSLGLSRLSNEQFF. For the CDR3, the DNA is TGTGCCAGCAGCTTGGGTCTTAGCAGACTCTCCAATGAGCAGTTCTTC.

On this clonotype itself: Possible read error: a much larger clone is one base away. The V call is TRBV30, the J call TRBJ1-5; TRBD1 might be the D (6 bases). Germline V CDR1 and CDR2: GTSNPN, SVGIG (reference sequence). This CDR3 has 15 amino acids. CDR3 coding DNA: TGTGCCCGGAGTGAGGGGTACAGGGTACGGCAGCCCCAGCATTTT. Translated: CARSEGYRVRQPQHF. Full variable domain (remainder filled in from reference TRBV30 and TRBJ1-5): SQTIHQWPATLVQPVGSPLSLECTVEGTSNPNLYWYRQAAGRGLQLLFYSVGIGQISSEVPQNLSASRPQDRQFILSSKKLLLSDSGFYLCARSEGYRVRQPQHFGDGTRLSIL.